This T cell receptor (beta chain) was sequenced for a study of beta chain features in type 1 diabetes. Broader study findings: Among all four CD4+ subsets, Type 1 diabetes patients had TCRB CDR3s that were moderately but significantly shorter.

Trimming at V came to 8 bases and at J to 5 bases, leaving 8 bases not matched to a gene. Germline V lookup: CDR1 SGHNT, CDR2 YENEEA. CDR3 length: 14 amino acids. In total, each donor contributed a single heparinised blood draw that averaged about 120 mL. Investigators reverse transcribed all isolated RNA, so they sequenced expressed TCRB transcripts. Only in-frame clones appear in the TCRdb table, and some are missing; sequencing was by immunoSEQ multiplex PCR. In the table there are fewer than 110,000 clones, roughly 28% of which are singletons. This clone was counted only a few times. Its antigen is unidentified.

The chain links TRBV11-3 to TRBJ2-3; the match to TRBD1 covers 9 bases. Sequenced input: central memory CD4+ T cells from blood. This clonotype originated in a woman younger than 30 with type 1 diabetes. This chain's CDR3 is CASYRGHSGDTQYF. The CDR3, as DNA: TGTGCCAGCTACAGGGGGCATAGCGGAGATACGCAGTATTTT.